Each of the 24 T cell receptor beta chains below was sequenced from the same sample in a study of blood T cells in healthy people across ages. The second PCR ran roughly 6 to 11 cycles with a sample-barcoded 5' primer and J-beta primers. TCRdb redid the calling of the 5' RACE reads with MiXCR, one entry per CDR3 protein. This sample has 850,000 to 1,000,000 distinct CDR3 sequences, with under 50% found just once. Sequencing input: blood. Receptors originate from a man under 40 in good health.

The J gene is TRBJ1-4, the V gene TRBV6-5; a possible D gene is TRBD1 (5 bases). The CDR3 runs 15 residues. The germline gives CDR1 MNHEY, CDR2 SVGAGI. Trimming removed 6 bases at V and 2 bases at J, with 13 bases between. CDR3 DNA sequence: TGTGCCAGCAGCCGCGACAGCAGGACTAATGAAAAACTGTTTTTT. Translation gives CASSRDSRTNEKLFF.

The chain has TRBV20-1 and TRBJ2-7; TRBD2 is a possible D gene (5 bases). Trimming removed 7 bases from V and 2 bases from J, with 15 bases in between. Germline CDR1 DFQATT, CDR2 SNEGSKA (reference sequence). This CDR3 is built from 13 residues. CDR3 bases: TGCAGTGTACCTGGGAGTATGACCTACGAGCAGTACTTC. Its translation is CSVPGSMTYEQYF.

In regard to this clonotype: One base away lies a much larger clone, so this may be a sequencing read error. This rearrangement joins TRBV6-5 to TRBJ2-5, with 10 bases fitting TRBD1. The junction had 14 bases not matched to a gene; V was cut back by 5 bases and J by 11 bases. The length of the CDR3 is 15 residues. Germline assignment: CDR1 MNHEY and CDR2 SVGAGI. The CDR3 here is CASSISGQGNNEQYF. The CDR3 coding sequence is TGTGCCAGCAGTATCTCGGGACAGGGGAACAATGAGCAGTACTTC.

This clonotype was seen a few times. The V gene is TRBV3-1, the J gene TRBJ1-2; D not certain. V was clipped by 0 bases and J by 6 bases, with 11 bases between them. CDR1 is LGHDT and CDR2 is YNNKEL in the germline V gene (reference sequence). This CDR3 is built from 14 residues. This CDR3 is CASSQEASSHGYTF. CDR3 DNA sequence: TGTGCCAGCAGCCAAGAGGCCAGCTCCCATGGCTACACCTTC.

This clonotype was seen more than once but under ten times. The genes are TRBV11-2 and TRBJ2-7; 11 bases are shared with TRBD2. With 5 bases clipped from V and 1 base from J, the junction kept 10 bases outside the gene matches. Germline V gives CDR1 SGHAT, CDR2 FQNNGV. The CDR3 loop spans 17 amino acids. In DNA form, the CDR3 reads TGTGCCAGCAGCGACTACTCGCTAGCGGGGGGTTCCTACGAGCAGTACTTC. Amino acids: CASSDYSLAGGSYEQYF. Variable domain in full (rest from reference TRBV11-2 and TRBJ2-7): EAGVAQSPRYKIIEKRQSVAFWCNPISGHATLYWYQQILGQGPKLLIQFQNNGVVDDSQLPKDRFSAERLKGVDSTLKIQPAKLEDSAVYLCASSDYSLAGGSYEQYFGPGTRLTVT.

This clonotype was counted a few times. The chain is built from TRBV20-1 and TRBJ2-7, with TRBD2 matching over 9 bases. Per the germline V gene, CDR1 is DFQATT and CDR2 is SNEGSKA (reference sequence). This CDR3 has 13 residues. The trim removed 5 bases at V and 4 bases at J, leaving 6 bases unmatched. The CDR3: CSAPLAGEYEQYF. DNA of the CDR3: TGCAGTGCTCCCTTAGCGGGGGAATACGAGCAGTACTTC.

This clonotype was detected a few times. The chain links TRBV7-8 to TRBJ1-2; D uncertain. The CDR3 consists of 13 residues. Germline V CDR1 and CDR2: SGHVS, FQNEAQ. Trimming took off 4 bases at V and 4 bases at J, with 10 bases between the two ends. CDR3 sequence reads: CASSSMSSYGYTF. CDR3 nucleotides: TGTGCCAGCAGCTCCATGAGCAGCTATGGCTACACCTTC.

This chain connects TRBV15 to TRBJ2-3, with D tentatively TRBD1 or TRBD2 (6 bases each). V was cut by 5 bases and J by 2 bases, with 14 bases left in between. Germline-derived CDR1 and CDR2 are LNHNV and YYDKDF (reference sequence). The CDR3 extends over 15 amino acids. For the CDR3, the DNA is TGTGCCACCAGCCAGACTAGGGGGTTCACAGATACGCAGTATTTT. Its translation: CATSQTRGFTDTQYF.

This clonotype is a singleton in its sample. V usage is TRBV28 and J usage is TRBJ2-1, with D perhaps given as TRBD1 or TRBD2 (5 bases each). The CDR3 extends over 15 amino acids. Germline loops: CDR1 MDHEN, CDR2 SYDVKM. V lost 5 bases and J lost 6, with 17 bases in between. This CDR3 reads CASSPPTGLFNEQFF. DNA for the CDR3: TGTGCCAGCAGTCCCCCGACGGGGCTGTTCAATGAGCAGTTCTTC.

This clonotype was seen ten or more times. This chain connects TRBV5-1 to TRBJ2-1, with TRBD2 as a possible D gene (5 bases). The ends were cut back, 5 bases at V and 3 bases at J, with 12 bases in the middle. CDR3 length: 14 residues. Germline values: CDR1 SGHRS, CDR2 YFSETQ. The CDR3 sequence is CASSLSSFYNEQFF. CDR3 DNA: TGCGCCAGCAGTCTGTCTAGCTTCTACAATGAGCAGTTCTTC.

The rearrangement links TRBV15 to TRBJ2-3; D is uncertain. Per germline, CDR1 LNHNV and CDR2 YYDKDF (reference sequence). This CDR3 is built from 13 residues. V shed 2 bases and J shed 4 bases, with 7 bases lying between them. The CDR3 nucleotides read TGTGCCACCAGCAGACTTACAGCAGATACGCAGTATTTT. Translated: CATSRLTADTQYF.

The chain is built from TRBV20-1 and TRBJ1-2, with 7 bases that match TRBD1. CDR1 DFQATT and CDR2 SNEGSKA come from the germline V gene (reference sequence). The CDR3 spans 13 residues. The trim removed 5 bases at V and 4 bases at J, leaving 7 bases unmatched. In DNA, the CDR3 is TGCAGTGCTGGGCAGGGGGAAAGCTATGGCTACACCTTC. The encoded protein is CSAGQGESYGYTF.

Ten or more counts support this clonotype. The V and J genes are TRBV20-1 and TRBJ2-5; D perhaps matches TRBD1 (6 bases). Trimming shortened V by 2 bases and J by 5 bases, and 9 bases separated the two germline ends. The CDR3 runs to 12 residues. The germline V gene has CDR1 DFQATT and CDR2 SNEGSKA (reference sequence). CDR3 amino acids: CSARQGRETQYF. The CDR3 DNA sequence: TGCAGTGCTAGACAGGGGCGGGAGACCCAGTACTTC.

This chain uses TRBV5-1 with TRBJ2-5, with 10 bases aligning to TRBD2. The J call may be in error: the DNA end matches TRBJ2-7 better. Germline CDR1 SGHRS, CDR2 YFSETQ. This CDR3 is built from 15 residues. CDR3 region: CASSLELAGFYEQYF. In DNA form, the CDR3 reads TGCGCCAGCAGCTTAGAACTAGCGGGGTTCTACGAGCAGTACTTC.

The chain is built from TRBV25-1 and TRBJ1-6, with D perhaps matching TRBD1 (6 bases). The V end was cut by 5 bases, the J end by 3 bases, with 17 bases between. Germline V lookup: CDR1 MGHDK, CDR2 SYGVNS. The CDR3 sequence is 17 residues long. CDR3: CASSHRTWTDYNSPLHF. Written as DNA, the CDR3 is TGTGCCAGCAGTCACCGGACGTGGACAGACTATAATTCACCCCTCCACTTT.

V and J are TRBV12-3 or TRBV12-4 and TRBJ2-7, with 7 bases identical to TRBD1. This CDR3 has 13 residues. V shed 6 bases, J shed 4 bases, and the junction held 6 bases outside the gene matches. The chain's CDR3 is CASRGTDFYEQYF. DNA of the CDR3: TGTGCCAGCAGAGGGACAGACTTTTACGAGCAGTACTTC.

CDR3 DNA sequence: TGTGCCAGCAGCTTAAAGCGGGGTTGGGATACGCAGTATTTT. Translating it yields CASSLKRGWDTQYF. The chain recombines TRBV7-9 with TRBJ2-3, with 7 bases that match TRBD2. The V gene end was trimmed by 2 bases and the J gene end by 6 bases; junction bases not matched to a gene: 5. This CDR3 is built from 14 residues. Germline CDR1 reads SEHNR; CDR2 reads FQNEAQ (reference sequence).

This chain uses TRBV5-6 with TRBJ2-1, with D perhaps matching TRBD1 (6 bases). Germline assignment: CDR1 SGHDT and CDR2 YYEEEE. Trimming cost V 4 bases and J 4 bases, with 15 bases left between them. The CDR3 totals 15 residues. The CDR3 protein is CASSANLQGYNEQFF. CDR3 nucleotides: TGTGCCAGCAGCGCCAACCTACAGGGATACAATGAGCAGTTCTTC.

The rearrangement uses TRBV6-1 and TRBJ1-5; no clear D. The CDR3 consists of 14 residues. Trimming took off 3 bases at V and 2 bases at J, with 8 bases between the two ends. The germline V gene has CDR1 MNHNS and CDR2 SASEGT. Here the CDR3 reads CASSENLRNQPQHF. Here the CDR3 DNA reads TGTGCCAGCAGTGAGAATCTACGCAATCAGCCCCAGCATTTT.

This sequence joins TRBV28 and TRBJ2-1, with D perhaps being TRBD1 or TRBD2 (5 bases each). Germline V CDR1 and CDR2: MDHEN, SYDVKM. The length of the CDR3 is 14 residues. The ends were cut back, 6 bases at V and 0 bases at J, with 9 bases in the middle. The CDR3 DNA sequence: TGTGCCAGCAGGCTGGGGACCTCCTACAATGAGCAGTTCTTC. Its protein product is CASRLGTSYNEQFF.

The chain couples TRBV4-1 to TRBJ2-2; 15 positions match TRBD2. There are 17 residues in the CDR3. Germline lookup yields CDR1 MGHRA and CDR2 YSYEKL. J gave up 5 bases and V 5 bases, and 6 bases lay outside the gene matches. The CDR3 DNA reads TGCGCCAGCAGCGAAGGACTAGCGGGGGGGCAGACCGGGGAGCTGTTTTTT. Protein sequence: CASSEGLAGGQTGELFF.

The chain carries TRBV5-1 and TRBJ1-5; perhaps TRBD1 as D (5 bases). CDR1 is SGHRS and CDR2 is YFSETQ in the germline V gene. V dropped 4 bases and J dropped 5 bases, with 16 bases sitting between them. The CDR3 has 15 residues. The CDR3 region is CASSPGTANDQPQHF. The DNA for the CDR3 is TGCGCCAGCAGCCCGGGGACCGCCAACGATCAGCCCCAGCATTTT. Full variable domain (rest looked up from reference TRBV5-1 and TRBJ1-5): KAGVTQTPRYLIKTRGQQVTLSCSPISGHRSVSWYQQTPGQGLQFLFEYFSETQRNKGNFPGRFSGRQFSNSRSEMNVSTLELGDSALYLCASSPGTANDQPQHFGDGTRLSIL.

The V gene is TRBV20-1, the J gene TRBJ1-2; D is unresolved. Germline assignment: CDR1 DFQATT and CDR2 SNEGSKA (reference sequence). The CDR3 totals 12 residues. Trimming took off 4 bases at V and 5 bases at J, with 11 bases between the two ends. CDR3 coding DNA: TGCAGTGCTAACCCGGGAACATATGGCTACACCTTC. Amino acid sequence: CSANPGTYGYTF.

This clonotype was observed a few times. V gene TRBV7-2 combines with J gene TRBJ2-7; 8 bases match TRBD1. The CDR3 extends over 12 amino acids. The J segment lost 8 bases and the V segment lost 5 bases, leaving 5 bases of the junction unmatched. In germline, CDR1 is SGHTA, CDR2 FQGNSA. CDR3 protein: CASSQGQGKQYF. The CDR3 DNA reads TGTGCCAGCAGCCAAGGACAGGGTAAGCAGTACTTC.